This record concerns one T cell receptor beta chain sequence. Its antigen remains unidentified. This sample stems from a study of response to subunit inactivated influenza vaccine. Study-wide results and caveats: That few new T cells are recruited by each seasonal influenza vaccination was the authors' suggestion.

The ends lost 2 bases at V and 0 bases at J; junction bases unmatched: 16. The germline V gene has CDR1 LNHNV and CDR2 YYDKDF (reference sequence). CDR3 size: 20 residues. TCRdb re-called the RT-PCR reads through MiXCR, storing one row per CDR3 protein. This table has 430,000 or so distinct CDR3 sequences, about 10% appearing once. The sequence came from a man aged 50-60 years who received an inactivated influenza vaccine. This chain uses TRBV15 with TRBJ2-1, with 7 bases fitting TRBD2. The input for sequencing was PBMCs from blood, taken 40 to 50 days after vaccination. This CDR3 is CATSRRGGGTTRSSYNEQFF. As DNA, the CDR3 is TGTGCCACCAGCAGAAGAGGTGGAGGGACTACCAGGAGCTCCTACAATGAGCAGTTCTTC.